The 28 T cell receptor beta chains below were found in one sample sequenced in a study of a mutant IDH1 vaccine in newly diagnosed glioma (dated by TCRdb to about 2021). The time point label corresponds to: week 47, end of study. A 20-mer mutant IDH1 peptide at 300 micrograms in Montanide made up each vaccine dose, which was injected subcutaneously together with topical imiquimod. Antigens for these TCRs are unknown. Receptor amplification or capture employed the immunoSEQ multiplex PCR assay. Sourced from immuneACCESS, this table was stored by TCRdb with only in-frame sequences that have V and J called. A share of the clones is absent; for the studies checked, an unresolved V gene accounts for under half, and the remainder has no known explanation. This sample comprises about 40,000 clones, around 82% of them detected only once. Of the sample, 18% is held by the ten largest clones. The sample was PBMCs, taken from a glioma patient whose treatment included an IDH1 peptide vaccine. All receptors derive from a man younger than 35 with glioma. Some clones in this sample may be carry-over from other donors' samples.

This clone appeared once. The chain uses TRBV19 and TRBJ1-2; 7 bases are shared with TRBD1. The CDR3 totals 16 residues. With 4 bases clipped from V and 3 bases from J, the junction kept 11 bases outside the gene matches. Germline CDR1 and CDR2: LNHDA and SQIVND (reference sequence). The CDR3 loop is CASSTQTGAGDYGYTF. The CDR3 nucleotides are TGTGCCAGTAGTACCCAAACAGGGGCCGGGGACTATGGCTACACCTTC.

The chain employs TRBV19 and TRBJ1-5, with D possibly TRBD1 on 5 matching bases. V was cut by 0 bases and J by 0 bases, with 6 bases left in between. CDR3 length: 15 amino acids. CDR1 and CDR2 (germline): LNHDA, SQIVND (reference sequence). This CDR3 reads CASSIDRDSNQPQHF. Written as DNA, the CDR3 is TGTGCCAGTAGTATAGACAGGGATAGCAATCAGCCCCAGCATTTT.

This chain connects TRBV4-1 to TRBJ2-3; D uncertain. Germline V lookup: CDR1 MGHRA, CDR2 YSYEKL. This CDR3 comprises 10 residues. The V gene lost 1 base and the J gene lost 11 bases, with 4 bases spanning the gap. CDR3 amino acids: CASSQVKQYF. Written as DNA, the CDR3 is TGCGCCAGCAGCCAAGTGAAGCAGTATTTT.

Only one count was recorded for this clone. The chain combines TRBV14 with TRBJ2-1; TRBD1 aligns across 10 bases. V trimming: 6 bases; J trimming: 8 bases; junction bases outside the gene matches: 7. Germline V gene data show CDR1 as SGHDN and CDR2 as FVKESK. This CDR3 is 14 amino acids long. Here the CDR3 DNA reads TGTGCCAGCAGATTGGGACAGGGGAGCGATGAGCAGTTCTTC. This translates into CASRLGQGSDEQFF.

The chain links TRBV5-1 to TRBJ2-7; D is possibly TRBD1 or TRBD2 (5 bases each). V was trimmed by 4 bases and J by 2 bases, leaving 16 bases between them. The CDR3 runs to 15 residues. The germline V gene encodes CDR1 SGHRS and CDR2 YFSETQ. The CDR3: CASSPQEGITYEQYF. CDR3 DNA sequence: TGCGCCAGCAGCCCCCAAGAGGGGATCACCTACGAGCAGTACTTC.

The chain uses TRBV30 and TRBJ1-5; D is unresolved. The CDR3 extends over 14 amino acids. V shed 2 bases and J shed 0 bases, with 8 bases lying between them. CDR1 is GTSNPN, CDR2 SVGIG, per germline (reference sequence). In DNA form, the CDR3 reads TGTGCCTGGAGTTGGCAATATAGCAATCAGCCCCAGCATTTT. Protein: CAWSWQYSNQPQHF.

The chain joins TRBV2 to TRBJ2-5, with D perhaps TRBD1 (5 bases). The CDR3 loop spans 12 amino acids. Per germline, CDR1 SNHLY and CDR2 FYNNEI. The V end was cut by 7 bases, the J end by 9 bases, with 15 bases between. Here the CDR3 reads CASTSQGEAQYF. CDR3 nucleotide sequence: TGTGCCAGCACTTCGCAGGGTGAGGCCCAGTACTTC. Looking up the rest from reference TRBV2 and TRBJ2-5 gives the full variable domain: EPEVTQTPSHQVTQMGQEVILRCVPISNHLYFYWYRQILGQKVEFLVSFYNNEISEKSEIFDDQFSVERPDGSNFTLKIRSTKLEDSAMYFCASTSQGEAQYFGPGTRLLVL.

The chain carries TRBV5-6 and TRBJ1-2; 10 nucleotides match TRBD1. After removal of 3 bases from V and 0 bases from J, the junction contained 11 bases not matched to a gene. Per germline, CDR1 SGHDT and CDR2 YYEEEE. This CDR3 is built from 18 residues. As DNA, the CDR3 is TGTGCCAGCAGCTCAGTTGGGACAGGGGTCCCACCTAACTATGGCTACACCTTC. Amino acid sequence: CASSSVGTGVPPNYGYTF.

The chain couples TRBV7-6 to TRBJ2-7, with D possibly matching TRBD2 (5 bases). The CDR3 is made up of 14 amino acids. Germline CDR1 and CDR2: SGHVS and FNYEAQ. V was trimmed by 2 bases and J by 4 bases, leaving 12 bases between them. The CDR3 coding sequence is TGTGCCAGCAGCTTACGAGCAGGCGGGTACGAGCAGTACTTC. It translates to CASSLRAGGYEQYF.

This clone came up once. This sequence joins TRBV29-1 and TRBJ2-7; TRBD1 matches 10 bases. The CDR3 has 13 residues. V shed 3 bases and J 7 bases; nucleotides not matched to a gene: 6. The germline CDR1 and CDR2 sequences are SQVTM and ANQGSEA. CDR3 protein: CSVDRQGAEEQYF. CDR3 DNA sequence: TGCAGCGTTGATAGACAGGGGGCTGAGGAGCAGTACTTC.

The chain employs TRBV2 and TRBJ2-7; D remains ambiguous. The ends were cut back, 4 bases at V and 5 bases at J, with 12 bases in the middle. The CDR3 totals 13 residues. From germline, CDR1 is SNHLY and CDR2 FYNNEI. CDR3 bases: TGTGCCAGCAGTGGAGGCAGGTCCGACGAGCAGTACTTC. It specifies CASSGGRSDEQYF.

The rearrangement links TRBV7-3 to TRBJ2-3, with 9 bases fitting TRBD2. Germline loops: CDR1 SGHTA, CDR2 FQGTGA. V shed 1 base and J 3 bases; nucleotides not matched to a gene: 5. The CDR3 length is 16 residues. In DNA, the CDR3 is TGTGCCAGCAGCTTAAACCTAGCGGGGTCAACAGATACGCAGTATTTT. Its protein product is CASSLNLAGSTDTQYF. Using reference TRBV7-3 and TRBJ2-3 for the parts outside the CDR3, the full variable domain is GAGVSQTPSNKVTEKGKYVELRCDPISGHTALYWYRQSLGQGPEFLIYFQGTGAADDSGLPNDRFFAVRPEGSVSTLKIQRTERGDSAVYLCASSLNLAGSTDTQYFGPGTRLTVL.

The gene calls are TRBV27 and TRBJ1-5, with D possibly TRBD1 on 5 matching bases. Per germline, CDR1 MNHEY and CDR2 SMNVEV (reference sequence). This CDR3 comprises 14 residues. With 8 bases removed from V and 1 base from J, the gap between germline ends came to 12 bases. Here the CDR3 DNA reads TGTGCCAGCTCCCCAGGGTGGAGCAATCAGCCCCAGCATTTT. Translated: CASSPGWSNQPQHF.

This clone turned up a few times. This chain joins TRBV10-3 and TRBJ1-2, with a weak D call TRBD1 (5 bases). Germline assignment: CDR1 ENHRY and CDR2 SYGVKD. The CDR3 totals 13 residues. Trimming removed 8 bases from V and 4 bases from J, with 14 bases in between. In nucleotides, the CDR3 is TGTGCCATCTGGCAGGGTCCCGCCTATGGCTACACCTTC. The encoded protein is CAIWQGPAYGYTF.

The chain employs TRBV30 and TRBJ2-1; D is perhaps TRBD1 or TRBD2 (6 bases each). This CDR3 is 14 amino acids long. Deletions cut 5 bases from V and 5 bases from J, with 16 bases between. Germline V lookup: CDR1 GTSNPN, CDR2 SVGIG (reference sequence). The CDR3 reads CAWGGRALDNEQFF. The DNA of the CDR3 is TGTGCCTGGGGGGGGCGGGCTTTAGACAATGAGCAGTTCTTC.

The rearrangement joins TRBV5-1 to TRBJ1-1; D not resolved. This CDR3 has 11 residues. Trimming pared 2 bases from V and 6 bases from J, leaving 5 bases between. CDR1 is SGHRS and CDR2 is YFSETQ in the germline V gene. Here the CDR3 reads CASSFGAEAFF. CDR3 nucleotides: TGCGCCAGCAGCTTTGGCGCTGAAGCTTTCTTT.

The chain links TRBV7-9 to TRBJ1-5, with no clear D. This CDR3 comprises 13 residues. The V gene's germline CDR1 is SEHNR and CDR2 FQNEAQ (reference sequence). V was shortened by 1 base and J by 7 bases, with 8 bases between the two germline ends. The CDR3 DNA is TGTGCCAGCAGCTTAGGTGGGAGGCAGCCCCAGCATTTT. It codes for CASSLGGRQPQHF.

The chain links TRBV5-1 to TRBJ1-1; D call uncertain. V was clipped by 6 bases and J by 0 bases, with 9 bases between them. The V gene's germline CDR1 is SGHRS and CDR2 YFSETQ. This CDR3 region has 13 residues. CDR3: CASTLGLNTEAFF. The DNA for the CDR3 is TGCGCCAGCACCTTAGGGTTGAACACTGAAGCTTTCTTT.

V usage is TRBV29-1 and J usage is TRBJ2-2; TRBD2 is a possible D gene (6 bases). From germline, CDR1 is SQVTM and CDR2 ANQGSEA. The ends were cut back, 6 bases at V and 2 bases at J, with 16 bases in the middle. The CDR3 is 15 residues long. The CDR3 DNA follows: TGCAGCGTCCGACGCGGGACTCCCAACACCGGGGAGCTGTTTTTT. It specifies CSVRRGTPNTGELFF.

The chain is built from TRBV14 and TRBJ1-2; 7 bases map to TRBD1. V shed 0 bases, J shed 7 bases, and the junction held 8 bases outside the gene matches. Germline CDR1 SGHDN, CDR2 FVKESK. This CDR3 has 15 amino acids. CDR3 sequence (DNA): TGTGCCAGCAGCCAAGATCACAGGGGATTAGGTGGCTACACCTTC. It specifies CASSQDHRGLGGYTF.

The rearrangement uses TRBV6-5 and TRBJ1-1, with D uncertain. Trimming cost V 6 bases and J 3 bases, with 14 bases left between them. The germline gives CDR1 MNHEY, CDR2 SVGAGI. The CDR3 extends over 14 amino acids. CDR3 protein: CASSPSGVYTEAFF. Here the CDR3 DNA reads TGTGCCAGCAGCCCTAGTGGGGTTTACACTGAAGCTTTCTTT.

This sequence joins TRBV10-3 and TRBJ2-1; D not certain. CDR3 length: 13 residues. V lost 0 bases and J 10 bases, leaving 10 bases between the germline ends. CDR1 ENHRY and CDR2 SYGVKD come from the germline V gene. CDR3 residues: CAISESLQGEQFF. In DNA form, the CDR3 reads TGTGCCATCAGTGAGTCGCTGCAAGGGGAGCAGTTCTTC.

The CDR3 DNA follows: TGTGCCAGCAGCTCTGGCAGGGAAAGCCCTGAAGCTTTCTTT. This translates into CASSSGRESPEAFF. The chain links TRBV5-4 to TRBJ1-1, with a weak D call TRBD1 (5 bases). The V gene lost 3 bases and the J gene lost 6 bases, with 15 bases spanning the gap. This CDR3 has 14 residues. The germline gives CDR1 SGHNT, CDR2 YYREEE (reference sequence).

The chain uses TRBV5-1 and TRBJ1-4; perhaps TRBD1 as D (5 bases). The CDR3 covers 14 residues. V lost 0 bases to trimming and J lost 11 bases, with 14 bases between them. CDR1 and CDR2 (germline): SGHRS, YFSETQ. The CDR3 spells CASSLDQGGRKLFF. The CDR3 bases are TGCGCCAGCAGCTTGGATCAGGGCGGGAGGAAACTGTTTTTT.

The V call is TRBV2, the J call TRBJ1-4, with a possible D match to TRBD1 (5 bases). V lost 7 bases to trimming and J lost 9 bases, with 21 bases between them. This CDR3 has 15 amino acids. Germline-derived CDR1 and CDR2 are SNHLY and FYNNEI. In nucleotides, the CDR3 is TGTGCCAGCAACCTACTTTCGGGCAGGGTTAAAAAACTGTTTTTT. Amino acids: CASNLLSGRVKKLFF.

The chain couples TRBV30 to TRBJ2-7, with D perhaps matching TRBD2 (6 bases). Trimming cost V 3 bases and J 1 base, with 13 bases left between them. Germline lookup yields CDR1 GTSNPN and CDR2 SVGIG (reference sequence). CDR3 length equals 14 residues. DNA for the CDR3: TGTGCCTGGAGGGATGCCGGGACTTCCTACGAGCAGTACTTC. Protein: CAWRDAGTSYEQYF. Full variable domain (missing parts from reference TRBV30 and TRBJ2-7): SQTIHQWPATLVQPVGSPLSLECTVEGTSNPNLYWYRQAAGRGLQLLFYSVGIGQISSEVPQNLSASRPQDRQFILSSKKLLLSDSGFYLCAWRDAGTSYEQYFGPGTRLTVT.

This clone was observed a few times. The chain has TRBV4-2 and TRBJ1-5, with a possible D match to TRBD1 (6 bases). Germline V gene data show CDR1 as LGHNA and CDR2 as YNFKEQ. There are 15 residues in the CDR3. V dropped 1 base and J dropped 4 bases, with 11 bases sitting between them. In DNA, the CDR3 is TGTGCCAGCAGCCAAGGGGGGCAGGCTAATCAGCCCCAGCATTTT. Translated: CASSQGGQANQPQHF.

The CDR3 sequence is CASSSIQGEWNYGYTF. The CDR3 DNA is TGTGCCAGCAGTTCGATTCAGGGGGAATGGAACTATGGCTACACCTTC. The chain couples TRBV6-5 to TRBJ1-2; TRBD1 aligns across 7 bases. Trimming cost V 4 bases and J 2 bases; bases outside gene matches: 10. The CDR3 length is 16 residues. Germline V gene sequence: CDR1 MNHEY, CDR2 SVGAGI.